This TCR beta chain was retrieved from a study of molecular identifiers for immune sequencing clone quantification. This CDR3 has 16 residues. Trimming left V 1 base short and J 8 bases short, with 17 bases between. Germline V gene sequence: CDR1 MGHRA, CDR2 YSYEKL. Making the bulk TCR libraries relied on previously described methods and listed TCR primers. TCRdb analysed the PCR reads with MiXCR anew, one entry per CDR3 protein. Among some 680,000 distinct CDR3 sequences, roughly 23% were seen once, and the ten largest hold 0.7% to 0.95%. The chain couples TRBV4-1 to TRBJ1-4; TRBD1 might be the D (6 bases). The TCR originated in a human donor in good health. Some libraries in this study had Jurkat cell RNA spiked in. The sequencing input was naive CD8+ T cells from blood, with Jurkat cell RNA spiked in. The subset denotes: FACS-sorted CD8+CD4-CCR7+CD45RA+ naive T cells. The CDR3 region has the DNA TGCGCCAGCAGCCAAGTATTCTCAGGGGCCTGGGAAAAACTGTTTTTT. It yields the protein CASSQVFSGAWEKLFF.